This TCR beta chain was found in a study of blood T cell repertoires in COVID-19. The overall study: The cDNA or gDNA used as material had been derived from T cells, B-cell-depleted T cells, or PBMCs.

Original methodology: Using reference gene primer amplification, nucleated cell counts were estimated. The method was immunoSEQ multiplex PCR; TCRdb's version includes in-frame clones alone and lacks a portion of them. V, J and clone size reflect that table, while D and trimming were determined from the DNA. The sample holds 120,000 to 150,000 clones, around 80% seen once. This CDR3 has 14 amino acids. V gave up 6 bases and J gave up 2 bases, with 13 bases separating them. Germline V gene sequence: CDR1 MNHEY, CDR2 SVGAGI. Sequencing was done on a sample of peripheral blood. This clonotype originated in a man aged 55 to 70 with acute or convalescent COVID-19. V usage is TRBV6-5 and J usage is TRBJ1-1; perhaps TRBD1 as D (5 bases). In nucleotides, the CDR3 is TGTGCCAGCAGCGCAGGGTTGGGTAACACTGAAGCTTTCTTT. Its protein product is CASSAGLGNTEAFF.